Each of the 30 T cell receptor beta chains below was sequenced from the same sample in a study of cytomegalovirus exposure and HLA in healthy donors. The study ran its PCR with 60 Vbeta and 13 Jbeta primers. Data came from immunoSEQ multiplex PCR; TCRdb stores just in-frame clones and leaves some out. The sample consists of around 150,000 clones, about 80% of them appearing once. The sample consisted of PBMCs. All receptors come from a young man in good health and CMV-seronegative.

The chain employs TRBV7-9 and TRBJ2-3; TRBD2 aligns across 10 bases. The CDR3 totals 15 residues. Germline CDR1 reads SEHNR; CDR2 reads FQNEAQ (reference sequence). Trimming cost V 5 bases and J 8 bases; bases outside gene matches: 10. The CDR3 DNA follows: TGTGCCAGCAGCCCAGGACTAGCGGTGGGGGGTACGCAGTATTTT. Its translation: CASSPGLAVGGTQYF.

The chain joins TRBV28 to TRBJ2-1; D is perhaps TRBD2 (5 bases). Germline V gives CDR1 MDHEN, CDR2 SYDVKM. This CDR3 has 12 residues. Trimming stripped 3 bases from V and 5 bases from J, with 5 bases between. CDR3 DNA sequence: TGTGCCAGCAGTTTCGGGAACAATGAGCAGTTCTTC. The encoded protein is CASSFGNNEQFF.

V gene TRBV19 combines with J gene TRBJ1-4; D not certain. V was cut by 1 base and J by 5 bases, with 8 bases left in between. CDR1 is LNHDA and CDR2 is SQIVND in the germline V gene (reference sequence). The CDR3 is made up of 14 amino acids. The CDR3 DNA is TGTGCCAGTAGTATAGGCGACTTAAATGAAAAACTGTTTTTT. Its translation: CASSIGDLNEKLFF.

This clone was recorded once. The chain employs TRBV18 and TRBJ1-1; D is perhaps TRBD1 (5 bases). This CDR3 region has 13 residues. Deletions cut 6 bases from V and 4 bases from J, with 12 bases between. Germline assignment: CDR1 KGHSH and CDR2 LQKENI. The CDR3 reads CASSPRQSTEAFF. CDR3 in DNA: TGTGCCAGCTCGCCCAGACAGAGCACTGAAGCTTTCTTT.

The rearrangement uses TRBV4-2 and TRBJ2-3; tentative D call: TRBD2 (5 bases). Germline V lookup: CDR1 LGHNA, CDR2 YNFKEQ. The length of the CDR3 is 17 residues. V shed 3 bases and J shed 1 base, with 17 bases lying between them. The CDR3 region is CASSHPKLGWGTDTQYF. The DNA of the CDR3 is TGTGCCAGCAGCCACCCTAAACTAGGCTGGGGCACAGATACGCAGTATTTT.

The CDR3 spells CASSTTGTGIYEQYF. The CDR3 DNA reads TGTGCCAGTAGTACTACCGGGACAGGGATCTACGAGCAGTACTTC. This chain connects TRBV19 to TRBJ2-7; TRBD1 matches at 9 bases. Looked up from germline, CDR1 is LNHDA and CDR2 is SQIVND (reference sequence). Germline trimming cut 4 bases from V and 3 bases from J; bases unmatched to any gene: 7. This CDR3 has 15 residues. The complete variable domain, with remaining parts taken from reference TRBV19 and TRBJ2-7, reads DGGITQSPKYLFRKEGQNVTLSCEQNLNHDAMYWYRQDPGQGLRLIYYSQIVNDFQKGDIAEGYSVSREKKESFPLTVTSAQKNPTAFYLCASSTTGTGIYEQYFGPGTRLTVT.

This clone was counted between two and nine times. The J gene is TRBJ1-1, the V gene TRBV10-3; D might be TRBD1 (6 bases). V dropped 9 bases and J dropped 3 bases, with 14 bases sitting between them. Germline CDR1 is ENHRY and CDR2 is SYGVKD. There are 13 residues in the CDR3. This chain's CDR3 is CAITGGADTEAFF. CDR3 nucleotide sequence: TGTGCCATAACCGGGGGGGCCGACACTGAAGCTTTCTTT.

The chain carries TRBV30 and TRBJ2-2; 8 bases map to TRBD2. The junction had 4 bases not matched to a gene; V was cut back by 3 bases and J by 1 base. Germline lookup yields CDR1 GTSNPN and CDR2 SVGIG (reference sequence). The CDR3 spans 15 residues. The CDR3, as DNA: TGTGCCTGGAGCGTAGCGGGGTGGAACACCGGGGAGCTGTTTTTT. This translates into CAWSVAGWNTGELFF.

Note on this clone: Relative to the germline gene, one junction end is altered; a read error may explain this. The chain couples TRBV7-9 to TRBJ1-1, with D possibly being TRBD1 (5 bases). Looked up from germline, CDR1 is SEHNR and CDR2 is FQNEAQ (reference sequence). CDR3 length: 12 residues. CDR3 region: CSSSPGGAEAFF. CDR3 sequence (DNA): TGTTCCAGCAGCCCGGGAGGGGCTGAAGCTTTCTTT.

This clone has just one count. Other DNA sequences in the same sample also yield this CDR3. The V and J genes are TRBV18 and TRBJ2-3; D not resolved. Germline assignment: CDR1 KGHSH and CDR2 LQKENI. Between the trimmed V and J ends, which lost 3 bases and 4 bases, there was a span of 5 bases. The CDR3 has 12 amino acids. CDR3 region: CASSPSSDTQYF. As DNA, the CDR3 is TGTGCCAGCTCACCGTCCTCAGATACGCAGTATTTT.

The chain employs TRBV19 and TRBJ2-6, with TRBD1 matching over 7 bases. The CDR3 sequence is 17 residues long. Germline CDR1 LNHDA, CDR2 SQIVND (reference sequence). Losses at the gene ends were 2 bases for V and 0 bases for J; bases not matched to a gene: 4. CDR3 protein: CASSILGQSSGANVLTF. The CDR3 DNA sequence: TGTGCCAGTAGTATATTGGGACAGTCCTCTGGGGCCAACGTCCTGACTTTC.

This chain joins TRBV28 and TRBJ1-2; D perhaps matches TRBD1 (6 bases). Trimming left V 4 bases short and J 2 bases short, with 11 bases between. CDR1 is MDHEN and CDR2 is SYDVKM in the germline V gene. The CDR3 runs to 14 residues. The CDR3, as DNA: TGTGCCAGCAGTTCCATCACAGGGAACTATGGCTACACCTTC. Translated, it gives CASSSITGNYGYTF.

This chain links TRBV28 with TRBJ1-2; 7 bases align to TRBD1. V lost 6 bases to trimming and J lost 0 bases; unmatched junction nucleotides: 13. The CDR3 has 17 amino acids. Germline loops: CDR1 MDHEN, CDR2 SYDVKM. CDR3 in amino acids: CASRGQGDPKANYGYTF. CDR3 nucleotide sequence: TGTGCCAGCAGAGGGCAGGGGGACCCAAAAGCTAACTATGGCTACACCTTC.

The rearrangement uses TRBV6-1 and TRBJ2-3, with 7 bases fitting TRBD1. The V gene end was trimmed by 8 bases and the J gene end by 1 base; junction bases not matched to a gene: 3. This CDR3 has 13 amino acids. Germline CDR1 reads MNHNS; CDR2 reads SASEGT. CDR3 sequence reads: CASLGTGTDTQYF. CDR3 nucleotide sequence: TGTGCCAGCTTGGGGACAGGCACAGATACGCAGTATTTT.

This clone was counted a few times. The gene calls are TRBV10-3 and TRBJ2-2; 8 nucleotides match TRBD1. The CDR3 has 14 amino acids. Trimming took 10 bases from V and 3 from J; bases not matched to a gene: 7. Germline lookup yields CDR1 ENHRY and CDR2 SYGVKD. CDR3 coding DNA: TGTGCCACAACCGGGACAGGTGACACCGGGGAGCTGTTTTTT. This sequence encodes CATTGTGDTGELFF.

The chain is built from TRBV9 and TRBJ2-3, with 12 nucleotides matching TRBD2. CDR3 length equals 16 residues. V dropped 0 bases and J dropped 5; count of bases not matched to a gene: 4. The germline V gene has CDR1 SGDLS and CDR2 YYNGEE. The DNA for the CDR3 is TGTGCCAGCAGCGTAGGGGCTAGCGGGAGGGGAGATACGCAGTATTTT. Amino acid sequence: CASSVGASGRGDTQYF.

The chain uses TRBV7-9 and TRBJ2-1, with a weak D call TRBD1 (6 bases). The ends were cut back, 3 bases at V and 2 bases at J, with 8 bases in the middle. The V gene's germline CDR1 is SEHNR and CDR2 FQNEAQ (reference sequence). This CDR3 spans 14 amino acids. The CDR3 nucleotides are TGTGCCAGCAGCTTTACAGGGCCCTACAATGAGCAGTTCTTC. Its protein product is CASSFTGPYNEQFF.

In the case of this clone: Within the sample, other DNA sequences also encode this same CDR3. The chain combines TRBV20-1 with TRBJ2-7, with no clear D. CDR3 length: 11 amino acids. V lost 6 bases, J lost 2 bases, and 8 bases lay in between. Germline V lookup: CDR1 DFQATT, CDR2 SNEGSKA (reference sequence). In nucleotides, the CDR3 is TGCAGTGCGCGTGATCCCTACGAGCAGTACTTC. Translating it yields CSARDPYEQYF.

This clone was seen a few times. The V call is TRBV19, the J call TRBJ1-2; D is unresolved. Germline CDR1 and CDR2: LNHDA and SQIVND (reference sequence). Trimming removed 7 bases at V and 0 bases at J, with 6 bases between. The CDR3 sequence is 12 residues long. The CDR3 loop reads CASNQANYGYTF. For the CDR3, the DNA is TGTGCCAGTAACCAGGCTAACTATGGCTACACCTTC. Using reference TRBV19 and TRBJ1-2 for the parts outside the CDR3, the full variable domain is DGGITQSPKYLFRKEGQNVTLSCEQNLNHDAMYWYRQDPGQGLRLIYYSQIVNDFQKGDIAEGYSVSREKKESFPLTVTSAQKNPTAFYLCASNQANYGYTFGSGTRLTVV.

The chain links TRBV7-2 to TRBJ2-5; 8 positions agree with TRBD2. Germline CDR1 reads SGHTA; CDR2 reads FQGNSA. The CDR3 is 14 amino acids. The V segment lost 7 bases and the J segment 2 bases; nucleotides outside the gene matches: 6. The CDR3: CASTRLALQETQYF. Here the CDR3 DNA reads TGTGCCAGCACCAGACTAGCGCTTCAAGAGACCCAGTACTTC.

The chain uses TRBV5-1 and TRBJ2-7; D ambiguous. Trimming pared 4 bases from V and 6 bases from J, leaving 14 bases between. The CDR3 has 13 residues. CDR1 is SGHRS and CDR2 is YFSETQ in the germline V gene. This CDR3 reads CASSPGGFTEQYF. For the CDR3, the DNA is TGCGCCAGCAGCCCGGGTGGTTTCACCGAGCAGTACTTC.

This sequence joins TRBV6-1 and TRBJ2-4; D is possibly TRBD2 (5 bases). Between the trimmed V and J ends, which lost 6 bases and 5 bases, there was a span of 11 bases. CDR1 and CDR2 (germline): MNHNS, SASEGT. The CDR3 sequence is 13 residues long. Written as DNA, the CDR3 is TGTGCCAGCAGCCCCGGACTTCAAAACATTCAGTACTTC. Its translation: CASSPGLQNIQYF.

V and J are TRBV5-6 and TRBJ2-7, with D perhaps TRBD1 (6 bases). The germline gives CDR1 SGHDT, CDR2 YYEEEE. The length of the CDR3 is 14 residues. V was clipped by 0 bases and J by 2 bases, with 9 bases between them. The CDR3 DNA follows: TGTGCCAGCAGCTTGGCAGGGGCCACCTACGAGCAGTACTTC. Translation: CASSLAGATYEQYF.

This chain uses TRBV11-2 with TRBJ2-7, with D possibly being TRBD2 (7 bases). This CDR3 comprises 13 residues. The germline V and J ends were trimmed by 3 bases and 5 bases, with 11 bases remaining between them. CDR1 and CDR2 from the germline V gene are SGHAT and FQNNGV. CDR3 region: CASSFAGADEQYF. CDR3 in DNA: TGTGCCAGCAGCTTCGCGGGGGCCGACGAGCAGTACTTC.

This rearrangement joins TRBV6-5 to TRBJ2-5; 10 bases align to TRBD2. The DNA end favors TRBJ2-7, so the J call may be wrong. The CDR3 covers 15 residues. Looked up from germline, CDR1 is MNHEY and CDR2 is SVGAGI. In nucleotides, the CDR3 is TGTGCCAGCAGTTACTCAGCGGGAGGGTACCACGAGCAGTACTTC. Translating it yields CASSYSAGGYHEQYF.

The rearrangement uses TRBV19 and TRBJ2-7; 7 nucleotides agree with TRBD1. The V gene's germline CDR1 is LNHDA and CDR2 SQIVND (reference sequence). The CDR3 sequence is 14 residues long. Trimming at V came to 4 bases and at J to 3 bases, leaving 6 bases not matched to a gene. CDR3 amino acids: CASSTRTGHYEQYF. In DNA form, the CDR3 reads TGTGCCAGTAGTACCCGGACAGGCCACTACGAGCAGTACTTC. Looking up the rest from reference TRBV19 and TRBJ2-7 gives the full variable domain: DGGITQSPKYLFRKEGQNVTLSCEQNLNHDAMYWYRQDPGQGLRLIYYSQIVNDFQKGDIAEGYSVSREKKESFPLTVTSAQKNPTAFYLCASSTRTGHYEQYFGPGTRLTVT.

The rearrangement uses TRBV30 and TRBJ2-5, with TRBD2 identical over 11 bases. V was clipped by 3 bases and J by 4 bases; unmatched bases: 4. CDR1 is GTSNPN, CDR2 SVGIG, per germline (reference sequence). The CDR3 extends over 14 amino acids. For the CDR3, the DNA is TGTGCCTGGAGGTATAGCGGGAGGGGAGAGACCCAGTACTTC. The encoded protein is CAWRYSGRGETQYF.

V and J are TRBV14 and TRBJ1-2; the D gene is possibly TRBD1 (6 bases). The length of the CDR3 is 13 residues. Trimming took 1 base from V and 5 from J, leaving 8 bases between them. Germline V gene data show CDR1 as SGHDN and CDR2 as FVKESK. In DNA form, the CDR3 reads TGTGCCAGCAGCCAAGCCCAGGGGTATGGCTACACCTTC. It is translated as CASSQAQGYGYTF.

The genes are TRBV13 and TRBJ2-3, with 9 bases identical to TRBD2. This CDR3 comprises 15 residues. The germline V gene encodes CDR1 PRHDT and CDR2 FYEKMQ (reference sequence). The V gene end was trimmed by 7 bases and the J gene end by 5 bases; junction bases not matched to a gene: 10. The CDR3: CASTQGLAFGDTQYF. Written as DNA, the CDR3 is TGTGCCAGCACCCAGGGACTAGCCTTTGGAGATACGCAGTATTTT.

The V and J genes are TRBV5-1 and TRBJ2-5; 7 nucleotides match TRBD2. V dropped 2 bases and J dropped 9; count of bases not matched to a gene: 1. There are 11 residues in the CDR3. The germline gives CDR1 SGHRS, CDR2 YFSETQ. The CDR3 protein is CASSFRGAQYF. CDR3 DNA sequence: TGCGCCAGCAGCTTCCGGGGGGCCCAGTACTTC.